The 32 T cell receptor beta chains reported below all come from one sample, sequenced in a study of blood T cell repertoires in COVID-19. Assay: immunoSEQ multiplex PCR; the TCRdb copy retains only in-frame clones and omits some. The repertoire holds around 140,000 clones, 80% to 85% seen once, with 3% to 4.5% in the top ten. The sequencing sample was made of peripheral blood. The receptors shown here come from a woman aged 55-70 years with acute or convalescent COVID-19.

The chain couples TRBV20-1 to TRBJ2-2, with 12 positions matching TRBD2. Germline V gene data show CDR1 as DFQATT and CDR2 as SNEGSKA (reference sequence). The CDR3 has 11 residues. V lost 5 bases, J lost 13 bases, and 2 bases stayed unmatched. In nucleotides, the CDR3 is TGCAGTGCTTTGGGACTAGCGGGGCTGTTTTTT. It yields the protein CSALGLAGLFF.

The rearrangement uses TRBV5-4 and TRBJ1-1, with D possibly TRBD1 on 6 matching bases. This CDR3 comprises 15 residues. CDR1 and CDR2 from the germline V gene are SGHNT and YYREEE (reference sequence). Deletions cut 10 bases from V and 10 bases from J, with 29 bases between. The CDR3 nucleotides read TGTGCCCGCGGGGGGCGGGGGGAGAGTCTCGAAGGAGCTTTCTTT. Translated, it gives CARGGRGESLEGAFF. The variable domain in full, with the rest retrieved from reference TRBV5-4 and TRBJ1-1, is ETGVTQSPTHLIKTRGQQVTLRCSSQSGHNTVSWYQQALGQGPQFIFQYYREEENGRGNFPPRFSGLQFPNYSSELNVNALELDDSALYLCARGGRGESLEGAFFGQGTRLTVV.

The chain couples TRBV5-4 to TRBJ1-3; 7 positions match TRBD1. The CDR3 sequence is 15 residues long. After removal of 4 bases from V and 8 bases from J, the junction contained 12 bases not matched to a gene. CDR1 SGHNT and CDR2 YYREEE come from the germline V gene (reference sequence). The CDR3 coding sequence is TGTGCCAGCAGCGTCGCCTTAACAGGGGACCACACCATATATTTT. This encodes CASSVALTGDHTIYF. Complete variable domain (other parts from reference TRBV5-4 and TRBJ1-3): ETGVTQSPTHLIKTRGQQVTLRCSSQSGHNTVSWYQQALGQGPQFIFQYYREEENGRGNFPPRFSGLQFPNYSSELNVNALELDDSALYLCASSVALTGDHTIYFGEGSWLTVV.

The V call is TRBV28, the J call TRBJ1-5; D ambiguous. Trimming removed 8 bases from V and 0 bases from J, with 8 bases in between. Per germline, CDR1 MDHEN and CDR2 SYDVKM. This CDR3 contains 13 residues. The CDR3 protein is CASHRDSNQPQHF. CDR3 bases: TGTGCCAGCCACAGAGATAGCAATCAGCCCCAGCATTTT.

As regards this clone: The sample contains more than one DNA sequence encoding this CDR3. The chain couples TRBV9 to TRBJ2-5; possibly TRBD1 for D (6 bases). This CDR3 comprises 14 residues. Trimming removed 0 bases from V and 4 bases from J, with 10 bases in between. CDR1 SGDLS and CDR2 YYNGEE come from the germline V gene. CDR3 sequence: CASSVVGAGETQYF. CDR3 DNA sequence: TGTGCCAGCAGCGTAGTGGGGGCGGGAGAGACCCAGTACTTC.

The chain joins TRBV5-5 to TRBJ1-1; perhaps TRBD1 as D (6 bases). From germline, CDR1 is SGHKS and CDR2 YYEKEE (reference sequence). The CDR3 runs to 13 residues. Trimming shortened V by 4 bases and J by 2 bases, and 9 bases separated the two germline ends. The CDR3 sequence is CASSRDINTEAFF. The CDR3 DNA follows: TGTGCCAGCAGCCGGGACATAAACACTGAAGCTTTCTTT.

This clone was seen once. The V call is TRBV24-1, the J call TRBJ2-7, with TRBD2 matching 7 bases. Germline-derived CDR1 and CDR2 are KGHDR and SFDVKD. The CDR3 totals 14 residues. Trimming at V came to 10 bases and at J to 2 bases, leaving 10 bases not matched to a gene. The CDR3 nucleotides are TGTGCCACAAGCCCTCGGGACTACCCCTACGAGCAGTACTTC. Its protein is CATSPRDYPYEQYF.

The chain links TRBV18 to TRBJ2-1; TRBD1 might be the D (5 bases). Germline V gene lookup returns CDR1 KGHSH and CDR2 LQKENI. V lost 3 bases to trimming and J lost 8 bases, with 11 bases between them. This CDR3 spans 13 amino acids. In DNA, the CDR3 is TGTGCCAGCTCACCTAACAGGCTCGATGAGCAGTTCTTC. This translates into CASSPNRLDEQFF.

This sequence joins TRBV6-5 and TRBJ2-2; 11 nucleotides line up with TRBD2. Trimming at V came to 6 bases and at J to 3 bases, leaving 3 bases not matched to a gene. CDR3 length equals 15 residues. Germline V gene sequence: CDR1 MNHEY, CDR2 SVGAGI. CDR3 DNA: TGTGCCAGCAGACCGGGACTAGCGGACACCGGGGAGCTGTTTTTT. Protein: CASRPGLADTGELFF.

As regards this clone: This same CDR3 is encoded by further DNA sequences in the sample. V is TRBV3-1 (or the pseudogene TRBV3-2) and J is TRBJ1-5, with 7 bases lining up with TRBD1. Germline-derived CDR1 and CDR2 are LGHDT and YNNKEL (reference sequence). V was clipped by 3 bases and J by 1 base; unmatched bases: 0. This CDR3 spans 14 amino acids. The DNA of the CDR3 is TGTGCCAGCAGCCAGACAGGGAGCAATCAGCCCCAGCATTTT. Translating it yields CASSQTGSNQPQHF.

The chain links TRBV7-9 to TRBJ2-1; a weak D match, TRBD2 (5 bases). The CDR3 covers 13 residues. Germline-derived CDR1 and CDR2 are SEHNR and FQNEAQ (reference sequence). The V and J ends lost 5 bases and 4 bases respectively, with 9 bases between them. The CDR3 loop reads CASSPDYYNEQFF. CDR3 sequence (DNA): TGTGCCAGCAGCCCAGACTATTACAATGAGCAGTTCTTC.

This clone appeared a single time. The chain recombines TRBV20-1 with TRBJ1-2; 9 bases line up with TRBD1. With 6 bases clipped from V and 8 bases from J, the junction kept 4 bases outside the gene matches. The germline gives CDR1 DFQATT, CDR2 SNEGSKA (reference sequence). The CDR3 is 11 amino acids. CDR3 DNA: TGCAGTGCCTGGACAGGGGCCGGCTACACCTTC. Amino acid sequence: CSAWTGAGYTF.

This chain connects TRBV18 to TRBJ1-3, with 7 positions matching TRBD1. There are 13 residues in the CDR3. With 3 bases clipped from V and 9 bases from J, the junction kept 5 bases outside the gene matches. CDR1 is KGHSH, CDR2 LQKENI, per germline. The CDR3 is CASSPTGWSTIYF. The DNA of the CDR3 is TGTGCCAGCTCACCGACAGGGTGGTCCACCATATATTTT.

The CDR3 DNA sequence: TGTGCCAGCAGCCATACCCTACCCAGGGGAGATGTCCCAGATACGCAGTATTTT. It translates to CASSHTLPRGDVPDTQYF. This chain links TRBV3-1 (or the pseudogene TRBV3-2) with TRBJ2-3; possibly TRBD1 for D (6 bases). This CDR3 has 18 residues. Germline V lookup: CDR1 LGHDT, CDR2 YNNKEL (reference sequence). Trimming cost V 3 bases and J 4 bases, with 23 bases left between them.

The chain couples TRBV11-2 to TRBJ2-7, with D perhaps TRBD2 (6 bases). Germline CDR1 and CDR2: SGHAT and FQNNGV. CDR3 length: 14 amino acids. V was shortened by 7 bases and J by 2 bases, with 15 bases between the two germline ends. Here the CDR3 reads CASTSTSPPYEQYF. The CDR3 DNA sequence: TGTGCCAGCACCTCGACTAGTCCCCCCTACGAGCAGTACTTC.

The chain employs TRBV10-3 and TRBJ1-5, with D possibly matching TRBD1 (5 bases). This CDR3 comprises 15 residues. From germline, CDR1 is ENHRY and CDR2 SYGVKD. The V end was cut by 2 bases, the J end by 9 bases, with 17 bases between. CDR3 in amino acids: CAISEGGGAGRPQHF. Here the CDR3 DNA reads TGTGCCATCAGTGAGGGGGGGGGTGCCGGGAGGCCCCAGCATTTT.

A note on this clone: The same CDR3 can be traced to other DNA sequences in this sample. This chain uses TRBV2 with TRBJ1-2; 8 bases are a match to TRBD1. V shed 9 bases and J 7 bases; nucleotides not matched to a gene: 4. The germline CDR1 and CDR2 sequences are SNHLY and FYNNEI. This CDR3 is 11 amino acids long. The DNA of the CDR3 is TGTGCCAGGGAACAGGGGGGTGGCTACACCTTC. Its translation: CAREQGGGYTF.

The V call is TRBV11-3, the J call TRBJ1-4; a possible D gene is TRBD1 (6 bases). The CDR3 has 17 amino acids. Trimming shortened V by 5 bases and J by 2 bases, and 18 bases separated the two germline ends. CDR1 is SGHNT and CDR2 is YENEEA in the germline V gene. CDR3 amino acids: CASSTGGRGTTNEKLFF. CDR3 DNA sequence: TGTGCCAGCAGCACCGGAGGAAGGGGGACGACTAATGAAAAACTGTTTTTT.

Only a few counts were recorded for this clone. The genes are TRBV15 and TRBJ1-6, with D tentatively TRBD1 (6 bases). V was pared by 8 bases and J by 10 bases, with 15 bases between. CDR1 is LNHNV and CDR2 is YYDKDF in the germline V gene (reference sequence). This CDR3 is 13 amino acids long. The chain's CDR3 is CATRWGGRSPLHF. CDR3 DNA sequence: TGTGCCACCCGTTGGGGGGGGCGATCACCCCTCCACTTT.

The chain couples TRBV5-4 to TRBJ2-1; the D gene is possibly TRBD2 (6 bases). The CDR3 spans 17 residues. V dropped 4 bases and J dropped 7 bases, with 24 bases sitting between them. CDR1 is SGHNT, CDR2 YYREEE, per germline (reference sequence). For the CDR3, the DNA is TGTGCCAGCAGCCCAGCCCCTAGCGAGAGCACTCGTAATGAGCAGTTCTTC. It encodes CASSPAPSESTRNEQFF.

The chain joins TRBV10-3 to TRBJ1-1, with D tentatively TRBD1 (6 bases). The CDR3 has 14 amino acids. Germline V gene data show CDR1 as ENHRY and CDR2 as SYGVKD. Trimming took 7 bases from V and 5 from J, leaving 17 bases between them. The CDR3 DNA is TGTGCCATCACCCAAGGGGGGGAGAAGACTGAAGCTTTCTTT. Translating it yields CAITQGGEKTEAFF.

This clone came up once. J is TRBJ1-5 and V is TRBV10-3, with 10 bases that match TRBD1. With V trimmed by 5 bases and J by 4 bases, 2 bases remained unmatched. This CDR3 is 14 amino acids long. Per the germline V gene, CDR1 is ENHRY and CDR2 is SYGVKD. CDR3 DNA: TGTGCCATCAGTACGGACAGGGGGAATCAGCCCCAGCATTTT. Amino acids: CAISTDRGNQPQHF.

This chain links TRBV2 with TRBJ1-6; the D gene is possibly TRBD1 (5 bases). The germline V and J ends were trimmed by 3 bases and 7 bases, with 13 bases remaining between them. This CDR3 comprises 15 residues. CDR1 SNHLY and CDR2 FYNNEI come from the germline V gene. The DNA for the CDR3 is TGTGCCAGCAGTGAGCCCGGCAAGGGGAATTCACCCCTCCACTTT. Protein: CASSEPGKGNSPLHF.

The chain employs TRBV27 and TRBJ1-1; 8 bases map to TRBD1. The V gene's germline CDR1 is MNHEY and CDR2 SMNVEV (reference sequence). Unmatched junction bases numbered 14, after V lost 6 bases and J lost 5 bases. The length of the CDR3 is 16 residues. The CDR3 spells CASSITNFGQGTEAFF. CDR3 bases: TGTGCCAGCAGCATCACTAATTTCGGACAGGGTACTGAAGCTTTCTTT.

This chain connects TRBV24-1 to TRBJ2-7, with 8 bases lining up with TRBD2. The J segment lost 3 bases and the V segment lost 5 bases, leaving 2 bases of the junction unmatched. CDR3 length: 13 residues. Germline V gives CDR1 KGHDR, CDR2 SFDVKD. The CDR3 loop reads CATSVSGSYEQYF. In nucleotides, the CDR3 is TGTGCCACCAGTGTGAGCGGGAGCTACGAGCAGTACTTC.

This chain uses TRBV11-2 with TRBJ1-1, with D unclear. CDR3 length: 12 amino acids. Germline V gives CDR1 SGHAT, CDR2 FQNNGV. Trimming stripped 5 bases from V and 5 bases from J, with 9 bases between. The CDR3 protein is CASSHPGTEAFF. The CDR3 DNA sequence: TGTGCCAGCAGCCACCCGGGGACTGAAGCTTTCTTT.

The chain recombines TRBV4-1 with TRBJ2-7, with 9 positions matching TRBD1. The CDR3 covers 15 residues. The V segment lost 1 base and the J segment 4 bases; nucleotides outside the gene matches: 5. Germline V gives CDR1 MGHRA, CDR2 YSYEKL. In DNA, the CDR3 is TGCGCCAGCAGCCAAGTGTCACAGGGGGCGTACGAGCAGTACTTC. The encoded protein is CASSQVSQGAYEQYF.

This clone appeared once. CDR3 protein: CASSPGGESGGGYTF. In DNA form, the CDR3 reads TGTGCCAGCAGTCCTGGGGGCGAGTCGGGTGGTGGCTACACCTTC. The J gene is TRBJ1-2, the V gene TRBV6-5; D perhaps matches TRBD1 (6 bases). There are 15 residues in the CDR3. Trimming took 5 bases from V and 7 from J, leaving 20 bases between them. CDR1 and CDR2 from the germline V gene are MNHEY and SVGAGI.

The chain couples TRBV28 to TRBJ2-3, with TRBD1 identical over 7 bases. Trimming cost V 5 bases and J 2 bases; bases outside gene matches: 7. Germline V lookup: CDR1 MDHEN, CDR2 SYDVKM. This CDR3 contains 15 residues. The CDR3 loop is CASSQRQGHTDTQYF. CDR3 DNA: TGTGCCAGCAGTCAGCGACAGGGACACACAGATACGCAGTATTTT.

The chain links TRBV6-5 to TRBJ2-7, with 10 bases identical to TRBD1. This CDR3 has 14 amino acids. Trimming removed 6 bases from V and 2 bases from J; junction bases left unmatched: 4. Germline loops: CDR1 MNHEY, CDR2 SVGAGI. CDR3 in amino acids: CASSETGGPYEQYF. In nucleotides, the CDR3 is TGTGCCAGCAGCGAGACAGGGGGCCCCTACGAGCAGTACTTC.

This rearrangement joins TRBV7-9 to TRBJ2-5, with TRBD2 matching 11 bases. This CDR3 is built from 16 residues. In germline, CDR1 is SEHNR, CDR2 FQNEAQ (reference sequence). Trimming cost V 2 bases and J 1 base; bases outside gene matches: 3. CDR3 sequence reads: CASSLTSGSGQETQYF. CDR3 bases: TGTGCCAGCAGCTTAACTAGCGGGAGTGGCCAAGAGACCCAGTACTTC.

This clone was detected once. V and J are TRBV5-1 and TRBJ2-1, with D possibly TRBD2 on 5 matching bases. Germline CDR1 is SGHRS and CDR2 is YFSETQ. CDR3 length: 16 amino acids. The V end was cut by 4 bases, the J end by 6 bases, with 20 bases between. CDR3 in DNA: TGCGCCAGCAGCAACGGAGGAGCGGCTCGGGCCAATGAGCAGTTCTTC. As protein: CASSNGGAARANEQFF. Combining the CDR3 with reference TRBV5-1 and TRBJ2-1 gives the whole variable domain KAGVTQTPRYLIKTRGQQVTLSCSPISGHRSVSWYQQTPGQGLQFLFEYFSETQRNKGNFPGRFSGRQFSNSRSEMNVSTLELGDSALYLCASSNGGAARANEQFFGPGTRLTVL.